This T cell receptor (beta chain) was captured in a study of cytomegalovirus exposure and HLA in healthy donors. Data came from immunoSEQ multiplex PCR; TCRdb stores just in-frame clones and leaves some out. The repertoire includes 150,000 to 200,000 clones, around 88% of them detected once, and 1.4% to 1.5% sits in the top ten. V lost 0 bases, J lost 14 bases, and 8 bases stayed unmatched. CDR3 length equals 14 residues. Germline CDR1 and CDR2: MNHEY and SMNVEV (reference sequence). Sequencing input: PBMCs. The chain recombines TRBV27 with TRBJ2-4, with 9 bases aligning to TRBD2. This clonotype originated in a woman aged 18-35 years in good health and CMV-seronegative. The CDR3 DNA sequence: TGTGCCAGCAGTTTATCACGCGGGAGGGCCCCGGAGTACTTC. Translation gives CASSLSRGRAPEYF.